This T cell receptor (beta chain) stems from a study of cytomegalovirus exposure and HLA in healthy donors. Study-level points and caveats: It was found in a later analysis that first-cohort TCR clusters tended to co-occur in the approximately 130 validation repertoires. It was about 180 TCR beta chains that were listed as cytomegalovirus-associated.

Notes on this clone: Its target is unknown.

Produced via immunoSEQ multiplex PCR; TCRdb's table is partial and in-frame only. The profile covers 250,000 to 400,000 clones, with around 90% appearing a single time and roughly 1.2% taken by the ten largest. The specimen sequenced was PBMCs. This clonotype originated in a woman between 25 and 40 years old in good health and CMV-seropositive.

This CDR3 is CASSQDNNRGIYEQYF. The CDR3 DNA is TGCGCCAGCAGCCAAGACAATAACAGGGGGATCTACGAGCAGTACTTC. This chain connects TRBV4-1 to TRBJ2-7, with TRBD1 matching over 8 bases. This CDR3 has 16 residues. J was trimmed by 3 bases and V by 0 bases; bases with no gene match: 7. Germline V lookup: CDR1 MGHRA, CDR2 YSYEKL.